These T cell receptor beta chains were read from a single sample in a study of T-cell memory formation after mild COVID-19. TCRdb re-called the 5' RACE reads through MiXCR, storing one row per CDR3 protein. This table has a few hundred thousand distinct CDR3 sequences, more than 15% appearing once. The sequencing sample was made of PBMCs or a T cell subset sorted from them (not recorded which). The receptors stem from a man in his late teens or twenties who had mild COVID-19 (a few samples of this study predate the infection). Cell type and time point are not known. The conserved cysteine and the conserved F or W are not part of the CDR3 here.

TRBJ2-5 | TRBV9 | ASSVTAGSQETQY
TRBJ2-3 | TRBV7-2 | ASSLGLRGHTDTQY
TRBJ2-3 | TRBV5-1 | ASSIESSGGTDTQY
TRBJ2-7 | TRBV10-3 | AIRGTSGVYEQY
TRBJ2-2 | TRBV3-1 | ASSQGHKTGELF
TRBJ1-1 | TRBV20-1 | SARNRPFEWHTEAF
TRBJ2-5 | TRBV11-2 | ASSYQQGRETQY
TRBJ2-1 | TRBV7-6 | ASSLAEVPYNEQF
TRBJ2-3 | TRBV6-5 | ASSYHRGRTSTDTQY
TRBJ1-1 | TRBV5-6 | ASSPAIRTAAF
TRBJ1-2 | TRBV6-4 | ASSDVRDSYGYT
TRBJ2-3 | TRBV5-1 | ASSLASTDTQY
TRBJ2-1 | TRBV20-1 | SARDTGGYDHNEQF
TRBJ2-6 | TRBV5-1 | ASSSGSGGSSGANVLT
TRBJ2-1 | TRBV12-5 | ASGLAARGIYNEQF
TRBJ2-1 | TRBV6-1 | ASTRAGIAYNEQF
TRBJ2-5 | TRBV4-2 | ASSQDQAQTQY
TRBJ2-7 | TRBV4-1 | ASSQFRNYEQY
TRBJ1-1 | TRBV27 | ASSPTGRTEAF
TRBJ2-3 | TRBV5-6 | ASSRRGGSTDTQY
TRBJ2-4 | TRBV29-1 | SVEWLGAKNIQY
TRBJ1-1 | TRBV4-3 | ASSQDGTSYGAF
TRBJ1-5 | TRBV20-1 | SAVTGTGGQPQH
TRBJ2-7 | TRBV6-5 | ASMLRGQGAHEQY
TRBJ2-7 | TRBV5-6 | ASSLGTPTPLEQY
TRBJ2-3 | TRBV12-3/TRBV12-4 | ASSLPGTGVVADTQY
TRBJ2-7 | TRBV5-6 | ASSDRFEQY
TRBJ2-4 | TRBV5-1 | ASSFIEGNIQY
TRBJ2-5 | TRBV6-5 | ASSNRMQETQY
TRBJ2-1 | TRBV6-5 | ASSYGGSGNEQF
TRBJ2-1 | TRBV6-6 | ASSYSGRYNEQF
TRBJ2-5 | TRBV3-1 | ASSYGGGTQY
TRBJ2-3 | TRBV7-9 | ASSLSSGPQY
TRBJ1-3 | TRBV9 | ASSVGSSGNTIY
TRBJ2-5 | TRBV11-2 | ASSFRAAKTQY
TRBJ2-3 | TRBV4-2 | ASSQGDREYRDTQY
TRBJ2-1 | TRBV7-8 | ASAPVWGGSYNEQF
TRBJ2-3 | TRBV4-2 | ASSRSEVYADTQY
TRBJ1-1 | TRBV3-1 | ASSQGPGREAF
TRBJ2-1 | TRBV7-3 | ASSPRNLDEQF
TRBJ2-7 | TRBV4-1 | ASSQPRTPYEQY
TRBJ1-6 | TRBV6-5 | ASHRGWPSYNSPLH
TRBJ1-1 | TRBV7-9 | ASSPGTGGRGTEAF
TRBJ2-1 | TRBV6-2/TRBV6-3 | ASKPSGGAGNEQF
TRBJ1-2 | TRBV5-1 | ASRYRQQDGYT
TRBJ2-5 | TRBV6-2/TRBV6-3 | ASSYHPEETQY
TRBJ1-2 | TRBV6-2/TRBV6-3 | ASRIPGQVDYT
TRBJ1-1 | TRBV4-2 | ASSQPLPGRAF
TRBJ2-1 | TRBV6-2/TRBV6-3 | ASSYGPYATGRHNEQF
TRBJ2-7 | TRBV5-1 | ASSLGTSIGADEQY
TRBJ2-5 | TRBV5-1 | ASRGGRAVETQY
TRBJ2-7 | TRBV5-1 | ASSPEGTGTHEQY
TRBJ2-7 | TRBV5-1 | ASSTPGTGALHEQY